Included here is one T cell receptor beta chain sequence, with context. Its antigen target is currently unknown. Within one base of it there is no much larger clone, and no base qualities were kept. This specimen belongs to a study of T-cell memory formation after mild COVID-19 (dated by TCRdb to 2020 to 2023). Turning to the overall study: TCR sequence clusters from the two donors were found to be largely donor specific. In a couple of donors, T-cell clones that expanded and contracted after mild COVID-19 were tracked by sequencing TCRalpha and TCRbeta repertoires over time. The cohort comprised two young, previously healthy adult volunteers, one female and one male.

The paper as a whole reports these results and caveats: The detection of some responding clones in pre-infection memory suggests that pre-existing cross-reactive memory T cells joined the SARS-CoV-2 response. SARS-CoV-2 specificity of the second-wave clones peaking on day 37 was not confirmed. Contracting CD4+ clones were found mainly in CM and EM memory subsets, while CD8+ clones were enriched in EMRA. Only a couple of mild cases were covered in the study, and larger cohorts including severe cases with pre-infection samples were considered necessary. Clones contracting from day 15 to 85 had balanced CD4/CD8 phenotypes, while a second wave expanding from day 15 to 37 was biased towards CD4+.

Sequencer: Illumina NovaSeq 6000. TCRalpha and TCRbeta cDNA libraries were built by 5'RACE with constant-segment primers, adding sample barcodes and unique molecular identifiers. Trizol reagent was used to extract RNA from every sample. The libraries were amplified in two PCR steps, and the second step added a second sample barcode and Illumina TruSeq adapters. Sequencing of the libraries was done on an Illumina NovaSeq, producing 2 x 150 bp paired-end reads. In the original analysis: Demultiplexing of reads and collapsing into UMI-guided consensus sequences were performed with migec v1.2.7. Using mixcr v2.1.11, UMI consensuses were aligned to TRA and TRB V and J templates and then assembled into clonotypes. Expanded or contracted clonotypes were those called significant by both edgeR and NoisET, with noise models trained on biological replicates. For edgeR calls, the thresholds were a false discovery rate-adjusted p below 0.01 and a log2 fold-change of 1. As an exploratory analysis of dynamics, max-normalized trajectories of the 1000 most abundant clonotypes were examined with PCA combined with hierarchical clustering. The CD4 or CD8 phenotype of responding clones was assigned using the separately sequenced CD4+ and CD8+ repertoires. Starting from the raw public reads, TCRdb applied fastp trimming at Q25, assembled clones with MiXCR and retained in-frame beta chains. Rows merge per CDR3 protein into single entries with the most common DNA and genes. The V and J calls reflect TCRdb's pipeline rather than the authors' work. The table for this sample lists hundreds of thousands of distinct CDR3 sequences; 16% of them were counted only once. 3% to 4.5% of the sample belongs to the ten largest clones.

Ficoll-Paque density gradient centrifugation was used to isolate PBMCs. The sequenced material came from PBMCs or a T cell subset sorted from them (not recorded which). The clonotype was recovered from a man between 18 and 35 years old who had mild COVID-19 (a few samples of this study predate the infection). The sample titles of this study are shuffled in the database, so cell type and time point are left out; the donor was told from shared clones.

The CDR3 has the sequence CSARPGQGRETQYF. The DNA reads as follows: TGCAGTGCCCGCCCTGGCCAGGGGAGAGAGACCCAGTACTTC. Rearrangement joined TRBV20-1 to TRBJ2-5; the D gene is perhaps TRBD1, from 6 matching bases. From cysteine to phenylalanine, the CDR3 is 14 amino acids long. The entry retains the CDR3 DNA only, 42 bases that are in frame from base 1. Taken from the germline V gene (reference sequence), the CDR1 and CDR2 loops are DFQATT and SNEGSKA. The junction carries 18 bases between V and J, which are trimmed by 6 bases and 4 bases respectively.